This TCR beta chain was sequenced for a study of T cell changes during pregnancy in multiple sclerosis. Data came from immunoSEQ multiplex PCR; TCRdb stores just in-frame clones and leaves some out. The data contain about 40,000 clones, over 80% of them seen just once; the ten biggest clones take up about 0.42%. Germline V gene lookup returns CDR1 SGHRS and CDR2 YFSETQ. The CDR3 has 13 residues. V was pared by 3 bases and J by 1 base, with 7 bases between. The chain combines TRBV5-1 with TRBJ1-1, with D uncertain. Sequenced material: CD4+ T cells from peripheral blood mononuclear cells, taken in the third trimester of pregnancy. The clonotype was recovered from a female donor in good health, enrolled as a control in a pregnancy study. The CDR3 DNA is TGCGCCAGCAGCTATCGACAGAACACTGAAGCTTTCTTT. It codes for CASSYRQNTEAFF.